The text below deals with one T cell receptor beta chain. Its antigen is currently unknown. For every subset, genomic DNA was evenly distributed across several immunoSEQ plates. This table comes from immunoSEQ multiplex PCR, and its TCRdb copy is limited to in-frame clones, with some not included. The sample carries millions of clones, approximately 93% recorded once. This record comes from a study of shared clonotypes between healthy human individuals. Study-wide results and limits: The study generally estimated greater richness for naive than memory subsets. Between a handful of donors, naive CD4 clonotypes were shared at a level of approximately 5%.

V gave up 5 bases and J gave up 6 bases, with 7 bases separating them. Germline CDR1 and CDR2: SGHNT and YENEEA. The CDR3 loop spans 12 amino acids. This receptor was identified in a man between 18 and 35 years old in good health. Some clones in this sample may be carry-over from other donors' samples. Sequencing was done on a sample of naive CD4+ T cells from PBMCs. Subset: CD45RA+ positively selected. V usage is TRBV11-3 and J usage is TRBJ2-2; D remains unclear. The CDR3, as DNA: TGTGCCAGCAGCACCGATTCCGGGGAGCTGTTTTTT. Amino acid sequence: CASSTDSGELFF.